This TCR beta chain was documented in a study of T cells in Graves' hyperthyroidism and ophthalmopathy. From germline, CDR1 is SGHTA and CDR2 FQGNSA. This CDR3 is 15 amino acids long. V was trimmed by 1 base and J by 1 base, leaving 10 bases between them. Many counts were recorded for this clonotype. The antigen is not known. Amplified regions were TCR beta CDR3 sequences from RNA transcripts. HTBI primers drove first-round RT-PCR of the TCR CDR3. TCRdb independently ran MiXCR on the multiplex PCR reads; one entry per CDR3 protein. The data show 75,000 to 100,000 distinct CDR3 sequences, with 51% seen just once and 27% held by the top ten. Graves' hyperthyroidism qualified as stable when ophthalmopathy did not progress within 18 months. Among the patients, aged 18 to 65, hyperthyroidism was newly diagnosed and had lasted under 2 months. Cells are PBMCs isolated from over 7.5 ml of fresh blood. Study-wide results and limits: Ophthalmopathy and stable hyperthyroidism were separated by a 13 V-J model.

V is TRBV7-2 and J is TRBJ2-5; D uncertain. The sequencing sample was made of blood. The receptor's source is a woman aged 40 to 50 with Graves' hyperthyroidism. The CDR3 region has the DNA TGTGCCAGCAGCTTAGGGGTCAGCAGCCAAGAGACCCAGTACTTC. It specifies CASSLGVSSQETQYF.